This entry lists 14 T cell receptor beta chains sequenced from one sample in a study of CD8 T cells in ankylosing spondylitis. Each CDR3 protein is one row after TCRdb ran MiXCR on the 5' RACE reads. The sample has 150,000 to 200,000 distinct CDR3 sequences; 15% to 20% are singletons. The sequencing sample was made of blood, either unsorted or a sorted T cell fraction (not recorded which). These receptor sequences come from a male donor aged 10-35 years with ankylosing spondylitis or in good health (not recorded which).

This clonotype has ten or more counts. J is TRBJ2-1 and V is TRBV7-9, with unresolved D. The V gene's germline CDR1 is SEHNR and CDR2 FQNEAQ (reference sequence). Trimming left V 1 base short and J 10 bases short, with 5 bases between. This CDR3 spans 11 amino acids. The CDR3 nucleotides read TGTGCCAGCAGCTTAGGCGAAGAGCAGTTCTTC. Translated, it gives CASSLGEEQFF.

This clonotype was seen only once. The chain joins TRBV19 to TRBJ2-5; 7 bases match TRBD1. Per the germline V gene, CDR1 is LNHDA and CDR2 is SQIVND (reference sequence). This CDR3 has 14 residues. Losses at the gene ends were 6 bases for V and 3 bases for J; bases not matched to a gene: 7. CDR3 loop: CASSLWDSEETQYF. CDR3 sequence (DNA): TGTGCCAGTAGCTTATGGGACAGCGAAGAGACCCAGTACTTC.

This clonotype has a count of ten or more. This rearrangement joins TRBV29-1 to TRBJ2-1; 11 bases line up with TRBD2. Germline V gives CDR1 SQVTM, CDR2 ANQGSEA. Trimming cost V 2 bases and J 0 bases; bases outside gene matches: 6. The CDR3 loop spans 17 amino acids. CDR3 nucleotide sequence: TGCAGCGTTGAAAGAGGACTAGCGGGTTCCTCCTACAATGAGCAGTTCTTC. This codes for CSVERGLAGSSYNEQFF.

The CDR3: CASSYGDPSGGHYEQYF. CDR3 coding DNA: TGTGCCAGCAGTTACGGTGACCCTAGCGGGGGCCACTACGAGCAGTACTTC. The rearrangement joins TRBV6-2 or TRBV6-3 to TRBJ2-7; 10 nucleotides line up with TRBD2. Germline assignment: CDR1 MNHEY and CDR2 SVGEGT. This CDR3 has 17 residues. V shed 2 bases, J shed 3 bases, and the junction held 10 bases outside the gene matches.

This clonotype was seen ten or more times. CDR3 DNA: TGCGCCAGCAGCTTTCAACTAGCGGGAGATATTGAGCAGTTCTTC. Amino acids: CASSFQLAGDIEQFF. J is TRBJ2-1 and V is TRBV5-1, with TRBD2 identical over 11 bases. The V and J ends lost 2 bases and 9 bases, in that order; junction bases with no gene match: 7. The V gene's germline CDR1 is SGHRS and CDR2 YFSETQ. The CDR3 extends over 15 amino acids.

This clonotype was seen at least ten times. V gene TRBV20-1 combines with J gene TRBJ1-4; a possible D gene is TRBD1 (5 bases). Trimming removed 3 bases at V and 5 bases at J, with 10 bases between. From germline, CDR1 is DFQATT and CDR2 SNEGSKA (reference sequence). CDR3 size: 13 residues. CDR3 DNA: TGCAGTGCTAGGTCGCAGGGAAATGAAAAACTGTTTTTT. Translation gives CSARSQGNEKLFF.

This clonotype was counted a few times. J is TRBJ2-2 and V is TRBV10-2, with 14 bases that match TRBD2. There are 16 residues in the CDR3. The germline gives CDR1 WSHSY, CDR2 SAAADI. After removal of 7 bases from V and 3 bases from J, the junction contained 4 bases not matched to a gene. CDR3 in amino acids: CASMGLAGAYTGELFF. CDR3 DNA sequence: TGCGCCAGCATGGGACTAGCGGGGGCCTACACCGGGGAGCTGTTTTTT.

In this sample, this clonotype turned up many times. J is TRBJ2-1 and V is TRBV29-1; the match to TRBD2 covers 8 bases. Trimming removed 6 bases from V and 12 bases from J; junction bases left unmatched: 16. Germline CDR1 SQVTM, CDR2 ANQGSEA. There are 14 residues in the CDR3. The CDR3 here is CSVNPPERESGQFF. The CDR3 DNA reads as TGCAGCGTCAACCCCCCGGAGCGGGAGAGCGGGCAGTTCTTC.

This clonotype was found many times. V is TRBV20-1 and J is TRBJ2-7; TRBD2 agrees at 10 bases. The CDR3 runs to 14 residues. V lost 5 bases, J lost 2 bases, and 6 bases stayed unmatched. In germline, CDR1 is DFQATT, CDR2 SNEGSKA (reference sequence). CDR3 DNA sequence: TGCAGTGCTTACCATACTAGCGGGGCCTACGAGCAGTACTTC. Translation gives CSAYHTSGAYEQYF.

This clonotype came up many times. The chain has TRBV4-1 and TRBJ2-1; TRBD2 matches 7 bases. J lost 6 bases, V lost 8 bases, and 10 bases had no gene match. Germline V lookup: CDR1 MGHRA, CDR2 YSYEKL. The CDR3 has 14 residues. The CDR3 reads CASGPAGYSNEQFF. CDR3 nucleotide sequence: TGCGCCAGCGGACCAGCGGGATACTCCAATGAGCAGTTCTTC.

This clonotype was found many times. This chain joins TRBV12-3 or TRBV12-4 and TRBJ1-5; 10 positions match TRBD1. V lost 7 bases to trimming and J lost 0 bases; unmatched junction nucleotides: 12. There are 18 residues in the CDR3. The chain's CDR3 is CASTTGTGAPYSNQPQHF. In nucleotides, the CDR3 is TGTGCCAGCACCACCGGGACAGGGGCACCCTATAGCAATCAGCCCCAGCATTTT.

This clonotype showed up many times. The chain uses TRBV7-9 and TRBJ2-3; no clear D. Deletions cut 3 bases from V and 4 bases from J, with 8 bases between. CDR1 is SEHNR, CDR2 FQNEAQ, per germline (reference sequence). The CDR3 runs 13 residues. CDR3 amino acids: CASSFRPPDTQYF. The DNA for the CDR3 is TGTGCCAGCAGCTTTCGACCGCCAGATACGCAGTATTTT.

At least ten counts were recorded for this clonotype. This chain's CDR3 is CASSLVTGTNQPQHF. The DNA for the CDR3 is TGTGCCAGCAGTTTGGTGACAGGGACCAATCAGCCCCAGCATTTT. V gene TRBV12-3 or TRBV12-4 combines with J gene TRBJ1-5, with 7 bases aligning to TRBD1. The CDR3 loop spans 15 amino acids. J was trimmed by 3 bases and V by 3 bases; bases with no gene match: 5.

This clonotype was detected only once. The genes are TRBV27 and TRBJ2-1, with TRBD1 matching over 7 bases. From germline, CDR1 is MNHEY and CDR2 SMNVEV (reference sequence). The CDR3 is made up of 15 amino acids. J was trimmed by 6 bases and V by 6 bases; bases with no gene match: 11. DNA of the CDR3: TGTGCCAGCAGCCCCGTAGGGGGCCGAGCCAATGAGCAGTTCTTC. Its translation: CASSPVGGRANEQFF.